A selection of T cell receptor beta chains follows, all from one sample in a study of OX40 agonist ivuxolimab in advanced cancers. Measured with immunoSEQ multiplex PCR; TCRdb has only the in-frame clones, and not every one. The repertoire holds about 46,000 clones, with 88% as singletons. Sequences were derived from CD4+ or CD8+ T cells sorted from blood, sampled in a trial of the OX40 agonist ivuxolimab. These receptors were collected from an adult with an advanced solid tumor such as melanoma, head and neck, liver or kidney cancer. Both conserved end residues are part of each CDR3. Each record gives: J gene, V gene, clone size, D gene, CDR3 DNA, CDR3 protein. A D gene is named only where the DNA matches it firmly. The size field is filled for only some rows; it gives once, few, many or a size class.

TRBJ1-1,TRBV6-4,NA,NA,TGTGCCAGCAGTGAAGCCCCGGGAACTGAAGCTTTCTTT,CASSEAPGTEAFF
TRBJ1-1,TRBV18,NA,TRBD1,TGTGCCAGCTCACAACAGGGGGTGAACACTGAAGCTTTCTTT,CASSQQGVNTEAFF
TRBJ2-1,TRBV7-2,NA,NA,TGTGCCAGCAGCTTTTCGGCTTACCCAAACAATGAGCAGTTCTTC,CASSFSAYPNNEQFF
TRBJ1-1,TRBV30,NA,NA,TGTGCTCTAGTAAGGGGCCTGAACACTGAAGCTTTCTTT,CALVRGLNTEAFF
TRBJ1-3,TRBV6-1,NA,NA,TGTGCCAGCACCCAGGGGCGAAGCTCTGGAAACACCATATATTTT,CASTQGRSSGNTIYF
TRBJ2-7,TRBV11-3,NA,NA,TGTGCCAGCAGGTTTGATGGGAATTCCTACGAGCAGTACTTC,CASRFDGNSYEQYF
TRBJ2-2,TRBV12-5,once,NA,TGTGCTAGTGGTTTGAGGCTAGCCGCCAGTCGGACCGGGGAGCTGTTTTTT,CASGLRLAASRTGELFF
TRBJ2-5,TRBV6-6,once,NA,TGTGCCAGCAGTTATCGTCCACAAGAGACCCAGTACTTC,CASSYRPQETQYF
TRBJ2-5,TRBV7-9,NA,TRBD1,TGTGCCAGTAGTAAAGGGGGCGTTGGAGAGACCCAGTACTTC,CASSKGGVGETQYF
TRBJ1-3,TRBV6-5,NA,NA,TGTGCCAGCTCTAACGGAGCGGGCGGAAACACCATATATTTT,CASSNGAGGNTIYF
TRBJ2-5,TRBV7-9,NA,NA,TGTGCCAGCACCAGATCGTTCCAAGAGACCCAGTACTTC,CASTRSFQETQYF
TRBJ1-2,TRBV10-2,NA,NA,TGCGCCAGCTCCGTCCCGAGATATGGCTACACCTTC,CASSVPRYGYTF
TRBJ1-1,TRBV11-3,NA,NA,TGTGCCAGCAGTCAAGCGGAAACTGAAGCTTTCTTT,CASSQAETEAFF
TRBJ1-5,TRBV19,NA,TRBD1,TGTGCCAGTAGTATAGTGGACAGGGATGTTACGCCCCAGCATTTT,CASSIVDRDVTPQHF
TRBJ1-1,TRBV11-2,NA,NA,TGTGCCAGCAGCTTAGTTGAGAACACTGAAGCTTTCTTT,CASSLVENTEAFF
TRBJ2-7,TRBV5-1,NA,NA,TGCGCCAGCAGCTTGGTGAGACAGTCCCACGAGCAGTACTTC,CASSLVRQSHEQYF
TRBJ1-2,TRBV5-4,NA,NA,TGTGCCAGCACCCCGCAACCCGAAAGGGGGTTGGCTGGCTACACCTTC,CASTPQPERGLAGYTF
TRBJ2-2,TRBV11-3,NA,NA,TGTGCCAGCAGCCCAGGGGGGGGTACCGGGGAGCTGTTTTTT,CASSPGGGTGELFF
TRBJ2-3,TRBV7-9,NA,NA,TGTGCCAGCAGCTTATGGAACGGGGTGGGTGATACGCAGTATTTT,CASSLWNGVGDTQYF
TRBJ2-3,TRBV12-5,NA,NA,TGTGCTAGTGGTTTGGGTACAGGGAGGCCAGATACGCAGTATTTT,CASGLGTGRPDTQYF
TRBJ2-2,TRBV13,NA,TRBD2,TGTGCCAGCAGCTCGCTAGCGGCGAACACCGGGGAGCTGTTTTTT,CASSSLAANTGELFF
TRBJ1-4,TRBV10-3,NA,TRBD1,TGTGCCATCAGCGCGACAGGGGGCAGGGAAAAACTGTTTTTT,CAISATGGREKLFF
TRBJ2-1,TRBV10-3,NA,TRBD1,TGTGCCATCAGCGGACAGGGGGTATACAATGAGCAGTTCTTC,CAISGQGVYNEQFF
TRBJ1-1,TRBV11-2,NA,NA,TGTGCCAGCAGCTTAGGGGGCTTGGCTGAAGCTTTCTTT,CASSLGGLAEAFF
TRBJ2-5,TRBV6-5,NA,TRBD2,TGTGCCAGCAGTTATATGGCGGGAGTTGGTTCAGAGACCCAGTACTTC,CASSYMAGVGSETQYF